This TCR beta chain came from a study of blood T cells in healthy people across ages. CDR1 is DFQATT and CDR2 is SNEGSKA in the germline V gene (reference sequence). V lost 5 bases, J lost 0 bases, and 4 bases lay in between. The CDR3 is 11 residues long. Using a J-beta primer mix together with a sample-barcoded 5' primer, a second PCR was run for roughly 6 to 11 cycles. TCRdb reprocessed the 5' RACE reads via MiXCR and lists one record per CDR3 protein. This table holds about 680,000 distinct CDR3 sequences, 49% found once. J is TRBJ1-2 and V is TRBV20-1; D not resolved. The TCR sequence derives from an older woman in good health. Material for sequencing was blood. The CDR3 DNA follows: TGCAGTGCTCGGTCTAACTATGGCTACACCTTC. Amino acid sequence: CSARSNYGYTF.